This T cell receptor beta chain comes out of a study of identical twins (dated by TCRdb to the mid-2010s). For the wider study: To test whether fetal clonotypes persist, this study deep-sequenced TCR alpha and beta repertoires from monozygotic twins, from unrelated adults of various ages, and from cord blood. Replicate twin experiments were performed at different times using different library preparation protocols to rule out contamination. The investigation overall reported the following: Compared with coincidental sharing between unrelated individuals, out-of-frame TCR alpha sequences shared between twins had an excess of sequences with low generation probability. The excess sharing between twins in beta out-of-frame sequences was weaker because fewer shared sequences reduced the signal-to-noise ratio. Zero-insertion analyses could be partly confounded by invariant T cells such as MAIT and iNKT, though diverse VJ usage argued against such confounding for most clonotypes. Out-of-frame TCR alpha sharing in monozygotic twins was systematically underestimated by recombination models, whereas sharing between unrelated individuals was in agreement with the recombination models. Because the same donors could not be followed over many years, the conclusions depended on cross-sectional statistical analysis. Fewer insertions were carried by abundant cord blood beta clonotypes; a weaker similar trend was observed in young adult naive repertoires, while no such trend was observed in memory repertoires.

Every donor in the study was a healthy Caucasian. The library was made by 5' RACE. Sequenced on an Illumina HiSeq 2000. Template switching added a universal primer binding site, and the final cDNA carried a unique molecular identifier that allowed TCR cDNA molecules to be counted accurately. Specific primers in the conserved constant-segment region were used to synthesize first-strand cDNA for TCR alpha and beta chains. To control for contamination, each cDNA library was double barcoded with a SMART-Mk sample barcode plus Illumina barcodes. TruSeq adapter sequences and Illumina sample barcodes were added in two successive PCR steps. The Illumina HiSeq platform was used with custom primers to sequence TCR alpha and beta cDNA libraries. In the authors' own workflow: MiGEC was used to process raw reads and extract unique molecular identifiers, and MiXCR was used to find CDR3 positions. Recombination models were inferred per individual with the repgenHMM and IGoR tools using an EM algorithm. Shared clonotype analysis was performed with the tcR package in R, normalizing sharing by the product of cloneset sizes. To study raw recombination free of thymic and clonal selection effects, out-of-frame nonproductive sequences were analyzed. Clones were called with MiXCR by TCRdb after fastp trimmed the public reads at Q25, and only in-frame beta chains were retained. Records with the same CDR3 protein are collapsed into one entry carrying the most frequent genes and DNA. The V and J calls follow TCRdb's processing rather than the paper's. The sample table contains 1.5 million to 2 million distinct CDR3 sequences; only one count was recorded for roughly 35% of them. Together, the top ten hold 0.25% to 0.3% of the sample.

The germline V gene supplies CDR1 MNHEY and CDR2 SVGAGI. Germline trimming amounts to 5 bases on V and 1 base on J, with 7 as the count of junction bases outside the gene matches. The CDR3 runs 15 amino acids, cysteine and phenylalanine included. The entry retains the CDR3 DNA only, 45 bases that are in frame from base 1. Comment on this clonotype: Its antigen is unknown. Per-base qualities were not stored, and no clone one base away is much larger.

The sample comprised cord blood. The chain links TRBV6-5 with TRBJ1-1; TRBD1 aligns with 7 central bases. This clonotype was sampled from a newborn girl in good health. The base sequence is TGTGCCAGCAGTCCGGACAGGACCTCGAACACTGAAGCTTTCTTT. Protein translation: CASSPDRTSNTEAFF.